This T cell receptor (beta chain) was profiled in a study of neoadjuvant nivolumab and ipilimumab in lung cancer. The overall study: Patients got nivolumab 3 mg/kg on days 1, 15 and 29; combination added ipilimumab 1 mg/kg day 1.

A word on this clone: What it recognizes is unknown.

Regarding the study as a whole: From pretherapy to surgery, tumor richness and clonality rose with dual therapy.

The CDR3 loop spans 13 amino acids. Germline CDR1 reads SGHNT; CDR2 reads YENEEA. V was cut by 2 bases and J by 4 bases, with 8 bases left in between. The data were produced by immunoSEQ multiplex PCR, yet TCRdb's version contains in-frame clones alone and is incomplete. This repertoire shows tens of thousands of clones, about four fifths found once; its top ten account for more than 20%. The gene calls are TRBV11-3 and TRBJ2-5; D is ambiguous. The starting material was peripheral blood, obtained before neoadjuvant nivolumab, alone or with ipilimumab. This TCR came from an adult with non-small cell lung cancer. The CDR3 reads CASSLTLGETQYF. CDR3 in DNA: TGTGCCAGCAGCTTAACCCTGGGAGAGACCCAGTACTTC. Full variable domain (outside the CDR3, taken from reference TRBV11-3 and TRBJ2-5): EAGVVQSPRYKIIEKKQPVAFWCNPISGHNTLYWYLQNLGQGPELLIRYENEEAVDDSQLPKDRFSAERLKGVDSTLKIQPAELGDSAVYLCASSLTLGETQYFGPGTRLLVL.